This T cell receptor (beta chain) was retrieved from a study of blood T cell repertoires in COVID-19. Turning to the study itself: The origin of the acute and convalescent COVID-19 samples was the United States, Italy and Spain. From T cells, B-cell-depleted T cells, or PBMCs came the material, which was cDNA or gDNA.

This clone was seen a few times. After removal of 6 bases from V and 3 bases from J, the junction contained 8 bases not matched to a gene. Germline assignment: CDR1 MNHEY and CDR2 SVGAGI. The CDR3 has 14 amino acids. Assay: immunoSEQ multiplex PCR; the TCRdb copy retains only in-frame clones and omits some. Of about 170,000 clones detected, around 84% appear once; the ten largest clones hold about 14%. The chain links TRBV6-5 to TRBJ2-7; 7 bases are shared with TRBD1. This TCR was recovered from a woman aged 70-85 years with COVID-19, enrolled during active disease. Sequenced: peripheral blood. The CDR3 sequence is CASRDRQGVYEQYF. The CDR3 bases are TGTGCCAGCAGGGATCGACAGGGAGTCTACGAGCAGTACTTC.